This TCR beta chain stems from a study of OX40 agonist ivuxolimab in advanced cancers. Study as a whole: Males comprised around four fifths of the group, whose mean age was around 62 years (range roughly 20 to 85).

Broader study findings: In CD8+ T cells, expanded clones were on average more numerous than in CD4+. Circulating CD4+ and CD8+ T cells showed clonal expansion by week 6 at 0.1 to 3.0 mg/kg.

Measured with immunoSEQ multiplex PCR; TCRdb has only the in-frame clones, and not every one. The sample consists of approximately 100,000 clones, about 85% of them appearing once. As concerns this clone: The target antigen is unknown.

Germline assignment: CDR1 SGHNT and CDR2 YYREEE (reference sequence). This CDR3 contains 15 residues. Trimming left V 1 base short and J 4 bases short, with 12 bases between. This receptor was identified in an adult with an advanced solid tumor such as melanoma, head and neck, liver or kidney cancer. Sample: CD4+ or CD8+ T cells sorted from blood, taken in a trial of the OX40 agonist ivuxolimab. The V gene is TRBV5-4, the J gene TRBJ2-1; no definite D call. In nucleotides, the CDR3 is TGTGCCAGCAGCTTGTTAAACAGCCTATACAATGAGCAGTTCTTC. Its protein is CASSLLNSLYNEQFF.